This TCR beta chain is drawn from a study of OX40 agonist ivuxolimab in advanced cancers. Turning to the study itself: Dose-escalation cases comprised hepatocellular carcinoma, melanoma, renal cell or head and neck cancer. With a range of roughly 23 to 85, age averaged about 58 years, and around 83% were male. Previous treatment with anti-PD-1, anti-PD-L1 or anti-CTLA-4 therapy was allowed; under 50% had received some. Regarding the study as a whole: Averaged across samples, CD8+ T cells carried more expanded clones than CD4+ did.

Clones were sequenced by immunoSEQ multiplex PCR, and TCRdb holds only the in-frame ones, with some missing. Among over 40,000 clones listed, roughly 88% were seen once. Turning to this clone: Its antigen is unidentified.

CDR3 length: 16 residues. Germline V CDR1 and CDR2: MGHRA, YSYEKL. V dropped 5 bases and J dropped 3 bases, with 19 bases sitting between them. The V gene is TRBV4-1, the J gene TRBJ1-2; D may be TRBD1 (5 bases). The clonotype comes from an adult with an advanced solid tumor such as melanoma, head and neck, liver or kidney cancer. This specimen consisted of CD4+ or CD8+ T cells sorted from blood, obtained in a trial of the OX40 agonist ivuxolimab. CDR3 region: CASSSNRDGLHYGYTF. CDR3 nucleotides: TGCGCCAGCAGCTCAAACCGGGACGGCTTACACTATGGCTACACCTTC.